This is a list of T cell receptor beta chains from one sample in a study of PD-L1 blockade in urothelial cancer. Libraries were prepared by immunoSEQ multiplex PCR; TCRdb keeps only in-frame clonotypes and omits some of them. The sample has more than 50,000 clones; under 90% are singletons. The source material was PBMCs, sampled around atezolizumab (anti-PD-L1) treatment. The receptor set was obtained from a man between 65 and 80 years old with urothelial cancer. CDR3s include the opening cysteine and the closing phenylalanine or tryptophan. A D gene is named only where the DNA matches it firmly. Rows give clone size only sometimes, using once, few, many, or a class for an expanded clone.

abundance	v_gene	d_gene	j_gene	CDR3aa	CDR3nt
NA	TRBV28	NA	TRBJ1-2	CATEENGGYTF	TGTGCCACGGAGGAAAACGGTGGCTACACCTTC
once	TRBV30	NA	TRBJ2-6	CACSAPGSPGANVLTF	TGTGCCTGCTCCGCACCCGGGTCCCCTGGGGCCAACGTCCTGACTTTC
few	TRBV19	TRBD2	TRBJ2-7	CASSPAGASYEQYF	TGTGCCAGTAGCCCAGCGGGGGCATCCTACGAGCAGTACTTC
NA	TRBV2	NA	TRBJ2-3	CATAPGPQGNTQYF	TGTGCCACCGCGCCGGGGCCCCAGGGGAATACGCAGTATTTT
NA	TRBV7-6	TRBD2	TRBJ2-3	CASSSGLATDTQYF	TGTGCCAGCAGCTCGGGACTAGCGACAGATACGCAGTATTTT
NA	TRBV5-1	TRBD1	TRBJ1-1	CASSDHQGAYTEAFF	TGCGCCAGCAGCGACCATCAGGGGGCTTACACTGAAGCTTTCTTT
NA	TRBV6-1	NA	TRBJ1-5	CASSGGVGDQPQHF	TGTGCCAGCAGCGGGGGGGTCGGGGATCAGCCCCAGCATTTT
once	TRBV27	NA	TRBJ1-1	CASSSHTNTEAFF	TGTGCCAGCAGTTCCCACACGAACACTGAAGCTTTCTTT
NA	TRBV7-2	TRBD2	TRBJ2-7	CASSYRLAGGEQYF	TGTGCCAGCAGCTACCGACTAGCGGGTGGCGAGCAGTACTTC
NA	TRBV29-1	NA	TRBJ1-1	CSVAGSMNTEAFF	TGCAGCGTTGCAGGGTCCATGAACACTGAAGCTTTCTTT
NA	TRBV6-6	NA	TRBJ2-4	CASSRGTKNIQYF	TGTGCCAGCAGTAGGGGTACCAAAAACATTCAGTACTTC
NA	TRBV5-1	NA	TRBJ1-1	CASSLLSVGDTEAFF	TGCGCCAGCAGCTTACTGAGTGTGGGAGACACTGAAGCTTTCTTT
few	TRBV7-9	TRBD1	TRBJ1-4	CASRRTGDEKLFF	TGTGCCAGCAGGCGGACAGGGGATGAAAAACTGTTTTTT
few	TRBV15	NA	TRBJ2-7	CATSAGQSYEQYF	TGTGCCACCAGTGCAGGGCAGTCCTACGAGCAGTACTTC
once	TRBV5-1	NA	TRBJ2-2	CASSLGGHTGELFF	TGCGCCAGCAGCTTGGGAGGGCACACCGGGGAGCTGTTTTTT
NA	TRBV4-1	NA	TRBJ2-7	CASSQLEGGSYEQYF	TGCGCCAGCAGCCAACTTGAGGGAGGCTCCTACGAGCAGTACTTC